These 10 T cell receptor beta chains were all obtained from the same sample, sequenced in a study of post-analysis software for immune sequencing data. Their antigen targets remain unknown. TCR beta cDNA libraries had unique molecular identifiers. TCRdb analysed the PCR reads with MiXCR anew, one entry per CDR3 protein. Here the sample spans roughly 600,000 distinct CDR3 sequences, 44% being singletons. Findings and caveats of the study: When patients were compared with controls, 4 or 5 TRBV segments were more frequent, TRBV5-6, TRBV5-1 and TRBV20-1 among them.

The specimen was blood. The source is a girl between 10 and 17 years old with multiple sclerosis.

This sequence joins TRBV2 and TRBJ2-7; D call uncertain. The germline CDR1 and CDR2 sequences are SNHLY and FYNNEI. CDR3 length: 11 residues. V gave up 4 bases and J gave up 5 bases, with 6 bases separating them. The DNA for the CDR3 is TGTGCCAGCAGTGTAATCAACGAGCAGTACTTC. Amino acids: CASSVINEQYF.

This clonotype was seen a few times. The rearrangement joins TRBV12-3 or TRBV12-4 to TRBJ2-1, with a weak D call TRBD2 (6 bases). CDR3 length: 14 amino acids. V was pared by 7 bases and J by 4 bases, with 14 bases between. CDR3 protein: CASTLKGTYNEQFF. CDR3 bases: TGTGCCAGCACCCTGAAGGGGACTTACAATGAGCAGTTCTTC.

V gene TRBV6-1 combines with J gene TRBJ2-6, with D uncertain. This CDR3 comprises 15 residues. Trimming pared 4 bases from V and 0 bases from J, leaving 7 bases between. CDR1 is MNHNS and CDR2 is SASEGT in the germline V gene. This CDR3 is CASSGLASGANVLTF. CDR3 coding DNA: TGTGCCAGCAGTGGTTTGGCCTCTGGGGCCAACGTCCTGACTTTC.

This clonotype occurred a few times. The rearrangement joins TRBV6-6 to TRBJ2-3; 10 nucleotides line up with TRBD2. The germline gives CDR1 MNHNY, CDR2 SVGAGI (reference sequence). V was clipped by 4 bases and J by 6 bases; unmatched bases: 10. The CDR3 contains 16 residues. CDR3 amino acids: CASSSRIAGGRDTQYF. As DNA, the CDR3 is TGTGCCAGCAGTTCCCGAATAGCGGGGGGCCGGGATACGCAGTATTTT.

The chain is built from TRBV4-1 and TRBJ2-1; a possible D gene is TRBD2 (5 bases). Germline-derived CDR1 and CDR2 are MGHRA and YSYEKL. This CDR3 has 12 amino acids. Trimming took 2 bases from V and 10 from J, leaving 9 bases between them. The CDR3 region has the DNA TGCGCCAGCAGCCAACCCGGGGAGGAGCAGTTCTTC. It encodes CASSQPGEEQFF.

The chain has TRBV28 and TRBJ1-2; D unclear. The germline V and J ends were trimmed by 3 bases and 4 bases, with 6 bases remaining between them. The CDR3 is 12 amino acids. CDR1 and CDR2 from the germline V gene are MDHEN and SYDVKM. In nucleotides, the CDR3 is TGTGCCAGCAGTTTCGGGATCTATGGCTACACCTTC. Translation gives CASSFGIYGYTF.

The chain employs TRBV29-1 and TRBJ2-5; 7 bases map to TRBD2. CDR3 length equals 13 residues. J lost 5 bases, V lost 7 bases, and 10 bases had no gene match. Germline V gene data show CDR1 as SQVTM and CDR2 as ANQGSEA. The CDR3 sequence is CSGQPGLTETQYF. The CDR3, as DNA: TGCAGCGGCCAACCGGGACTAACGGAGACCCAGTACTTC.

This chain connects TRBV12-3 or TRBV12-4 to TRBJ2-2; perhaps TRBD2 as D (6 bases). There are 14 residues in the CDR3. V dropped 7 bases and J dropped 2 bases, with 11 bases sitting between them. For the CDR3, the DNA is TGTGCCAGCATCAATAGCGGCAACACCGGGGAGCTGTTTTTT. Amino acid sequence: CASINSGNTGELFF.

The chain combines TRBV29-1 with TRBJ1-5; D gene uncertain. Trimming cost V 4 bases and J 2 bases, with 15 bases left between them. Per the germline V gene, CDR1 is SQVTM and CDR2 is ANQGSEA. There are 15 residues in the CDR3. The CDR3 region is CSVGLSGGGNQPQHF. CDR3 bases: TGCAGCGTTGGGCTTTCAGGTGGGGGCAATCAGCCCCAGCATTTT.

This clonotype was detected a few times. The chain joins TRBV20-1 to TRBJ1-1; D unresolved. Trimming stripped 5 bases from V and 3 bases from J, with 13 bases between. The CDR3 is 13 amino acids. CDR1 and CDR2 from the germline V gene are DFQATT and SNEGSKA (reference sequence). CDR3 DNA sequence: TGCAGTGCTGGGTGGGGATTTCACACTGAAGCTTTCTTT. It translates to CSAGWGFHTEAFF.